This is a list of T cell receptor beta chains from one sample in a study of blood T cell repertoires in COVID-19. Produced via immunoSEQ multiplex PCR; TCRdb's table is partial and in-frame only. The data contain under 45,000 clones, 88% of them singletons. The sequencing input was peripheral blood. Receptors originate from a human donor in a cohort sampled during active COVID-19. CDR3s leave out the opening cysteine and the closing phenylalanine or tryptophan. The order of the fields is CDR3 protein, J gene, clone size, V gene. Clone sizes are given selectively: once, few, many, or a class where the clone is expanded.

CDR3: ASSSNAGSEAF
J: TRBJ1-1
size: once
V: TRBV7-3

CDR3: ASTTDGGSYNEQF
J: TRBJ2-1
size: NA
V: TRBV5-4

CDR3: AWSRDSLTDGYT
J: TRBJ1-2
size: NA
V: TRBV30

CDR3: ASSSRGAPGTQY
J: TRBJ2-5
size: NA
V: TRBV14

CDR3: ASRSLAAQETQY
J: TRBJ2-5
size: few
V: TRBV3-1/TRBV3-2

CDR3: ASSSPGTDTQY
J: TRBJ2-3
size: NA
V: TRBV7-9

CDR3: ASSLESSGATDTQY
J: TRBJ2-3
size: NA
V: TRBV5-1

CDR3: ASSQDRSGNTIY
J: TRBJ1-3
size: NA
V: TRBV4-3

CDR3: ASSPEGLAGGTF
J: TRBJ2-1
size: NA
V: TRBV5-4

CDR3: ASRTPGTSDTGELF
J: TRBJ2-2
size: once
V: TRBV27

CDR3: ASSLQRLAGGPHEQF
J: TRBJ2-1
size: NA
V: TRBV7-2

CDR3: ASSVGGAGTIY
J: TRBJ1-3
size: NA
V: TRBV9

CDR3: SVRMEGTQY
J: TRBJ2-3
size: NA
V: TRBV29-1

CDR3: ASGHGISGGAETQY
J: TRBJ2-5
size: NA
V: TRBV6-2/TRBV6-3

CDR3: ASSHDTIGVLETQY
J: TRBJ2-5
size: NA
V: TRBV7-8

CDR3: ASSGTRFADTQY
J: TRBJ2-3
size: NA
V: TRBV30

CDR3: ASSLGGTPYEQY
J: TRBJ2-7
size: NA
V: TRBV28

CDR3: ASSLVQGSGNTIY
J: TRBJ1-3
size: NA
V: TRBV11-2

CDR3: ASSIWQGAETQY
J: TRBJ2-5
size: NA
V: TRBV19

CDR3: ASGRGAGGKETQY
J: TRBJ2-5
size: NA
V: TRBV12-5

CDR3: ASSEQGATTEAF
J: TRBJ1-1
size: NA
V: TRBV9

CDR3: ASSGRGSSYEQY
J: TRBJ2-7
size: NA
V: TRBV3-1/TRBV3-2